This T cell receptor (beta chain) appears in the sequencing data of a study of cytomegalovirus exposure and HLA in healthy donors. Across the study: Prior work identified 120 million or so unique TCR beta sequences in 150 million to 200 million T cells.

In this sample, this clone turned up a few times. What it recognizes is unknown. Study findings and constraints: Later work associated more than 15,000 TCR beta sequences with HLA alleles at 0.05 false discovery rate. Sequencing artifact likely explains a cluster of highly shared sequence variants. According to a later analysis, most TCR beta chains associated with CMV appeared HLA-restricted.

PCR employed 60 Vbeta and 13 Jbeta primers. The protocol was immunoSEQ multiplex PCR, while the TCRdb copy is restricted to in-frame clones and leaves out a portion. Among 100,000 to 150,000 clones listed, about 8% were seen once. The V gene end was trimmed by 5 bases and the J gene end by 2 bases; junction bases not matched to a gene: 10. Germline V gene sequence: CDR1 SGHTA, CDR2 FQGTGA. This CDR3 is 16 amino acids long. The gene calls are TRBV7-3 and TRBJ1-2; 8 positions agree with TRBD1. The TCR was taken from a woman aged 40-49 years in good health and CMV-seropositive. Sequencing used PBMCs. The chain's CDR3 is CASSPHGAGGNYGYTF. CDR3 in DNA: TGTGCCAGCAGCCCCCACGGCGCAGGGGGCAACTATGGCTACACCTTC.